This entry lists 18 T cell receptor beta chains sequenced from one sample in a study of cytomegalovirus exposure and HLA in healthy donors. With 60 Vbeta and 13 Jbeta primers, the PCR was carried out. Here immunoSEQ multiplex PCR was the method, and the copy in TCRdb shows in-frame clones only, minus some. The repertoire holds roughly 60,000 clones, with roughly 70% as singletons. Material for sequencing was PBMCs. The origin of the receptors is a woman aged 55-70 years in good health and CMV-seropositive.

This sequence joins TRBV27 and TRBJ1-1, with D unclear. Trimming removed 6 bases from V and 6 bases from J, with 14 bases in between. CDR3 length equals 13 residues. Germline CDR1 reads MNHEY; CDR2 reads SMNVEV (reference sequence). The CDR3 DNA sequence: TGTGCCAGCAGGATGGAGGATAGGGCTGAAGCTTTCTTT. This codes for CASRMEDRAEAFF.

V gene TRBV6-1 combines with J gene TRBJ1-5, with D uncertain. Trimming stripped 2 bases from V and 6 bases from J, with 8 bases between. The CDR3 contains 13 residues. Germline-derived CDR1 and CDR2 are MNHNS and SASEGT. CDR3: CASSELMAQPQHF. CDR3 nucleotides: TGTGCCAGCAGTGAATTAATGGCTCAGCCCCAGCATTTT.

This chain joins TRBV7-2 and TRBJ2-2; TRBD1 aligns across 7 bases. The germline gives CDR1 SGHTA, CDR2 FQGNSA. V was pared by 5 bases and J by 7 bases, with 13 bases of the junction left unmatched. This CDR3 is 16 amino acids long. CDR3 sequence reads: CASSPPTGKVNGELFF. The CDR3 DNA reads TGTGCCAGCAGCCCTCCGACAGGGAAAGTTAACGGGGAGCTGTTTTTT.

The chain combines TRBV7-3 with TRBJ1-1, with D maybe TRBD1 (5 bases). This CDR3 is 14 amino acids long. Trimming removed 8 bases at V and 1 base at J, with 14 bases between. Germline CDR1 SGHTA, CDR2 FQGTGA. The CDR3 DNA sequence: TGTGCCAGCGTCGGAGACAGCCGGAACACTGAAGCTTTCTTT. Protein sequence: CASVGDSRNTEAFF.

CDR3 sequence (DNA): TGTGCCAGCAAGGCGGGACAGGTGTATGGCTACACCTTC. As protein: CASKAGQVYGYTF. The rearrangement joins TRBV2 to TRBJ1-2; TRBD1 aligns across 8 bases. The V and J ends lost 7 bases and 5 bases, in that order; junction bases with no gene match: 6. Germline V gene sequence: CDR1 SNHLY, CDR2 FYNNEI. This CDR3 region has 13 residues.

This sequence joins TRBV7-2 and TRBJ2-7, with a possible D match to TRBD1 (6 bases). Germline V CDR1 and CDR2: SGHTA, FQGNSA. Trimming shortened V by 1 base and J by 5 bases, and 12 bases separated the two germline ends. This CDR3 spans 14 amino acids. The CDR3 region is CASSLEQGRHEQYF. For the CDR3, the DNA is TGTGCCAGCAGCTTAGAACAGGGTCGTCACGAGCAGTACTTC.

The V gene is TRBV5-5, the J gene TRBJ1-2; a weak D match, TRBD1 (5 bases). The V end lost 4 bases, the J end lost 4 bases, and 14 bases lay between the germline ends. The CDR3 consists of 14 residues. CDR1 is SGHKS, CDR2 YYEKEE, per germline (reference sequence). The CDR3 region is CASSPDYQGYGYTF. CDR3 nucleotide sequence: TGTGCCAGCAGCCCGGACTACCAGGGCTATGGCTACACCTTC.

CDR3 protein: CARSLTTVHRSNYGYTF. CDR3 DNA sequence: TGTGCCAGAAGCTTGACGACAGTTCATCGGTCGAACTATGGCTACACCTTC. This chain links TRBV5-3 with TRBJ1-2, with D possibly matching TRBD1 (5 bases). TRBV5-3 is marked as an open reading frame, function uncertain. The V end was cut by 1 base, the J end by 2 bases, with 18 bases between. The CDR3 loop spans 17 amino acids.

V is TRBV5-6 and J is TRBJ2-7; TRBD1 agrees at 7 bases. In germline, CDR1 is SGHDT, CDR2 YYEEEE. V shed 5 bases and J 3 bases; nucleotides not matched to a gene: 11. The CDR3 is made up of 15 amino acids. The CDR3 sequence: CASRPLQGGNYEQYF. The CDR3 coding sequence is TGTGCCAGCAGGCCTCTGCAAGGGGGCAACTACGAGCAGTACTTC.

The rearrangement links TRBV28 to TRBJ1-5; D is ambiguous. Germline V gene lookup returns CDR1 MDHEN and CDR2 SYDVKM. V dropped 2 bases and J dropped 5 bases, with 7 bases sitting between them. This CDR3 spans 13 amino acids. In DNA form, the CDR3 reads TGTGCCAGCAGTTTAGAGCCCTATCAGCCCCAGCATTTT. It specifies CASSLEPYQPQHF. Filled out from reference TRBV28 and TRBJ1-5, the complete variable domain reads DVKVTQSSRYLVKRTGEKVFLECVQDMDHENMFWYRQDPGLGLRLIYFSYDVKMKEKGDIPEGYSVSREKKERFSLILESASTNQTSMYLCASSLEPYQPQHFGDGTRLSIL.

The gene calls are TRBV19 and TRBJ2-2, with a possible D match to TRBD1 (5 bases). CDR1 and CDR2 from the germline V gene are LNHDA and SQIVND (reference sequence). CDR3 length: 15 residues. Trimming took off 4 bases at V and 1 base at J, with 10 bases between the two ends. Written as DNA, the CDR3 is TGTGCCAGTAGTAAACAGGCCCAGAACACCGGGGAGCTGTTTTTT. This gives the protein CASSKQAQNTGELFF.

The J gene is TRBJ1-1, the V gene TRBV4-1; D possibly corresponds to TRBD1 (5 bases). Per the germline V gene, CDR1 is MGHRA and CDR2 is YSYEKL. Trimming took off 1 base at V and 0 bases at J, with 18 bases between the two ends. The CDR3 is 18 residues long. The CDR3 protein is CASSQAWNSGIMNTEAFF. CDR3 DNA: TGCGCCAGCAGCCAAGCCTGGAATTCAGGGATTATGAACACTGAAGCTTTCTTT.

The chain joins TRBV10-3 to TRBJ1-4; 12 positions match TRBD1. This CDR3 region has 15 residues. CDR1 is ENHRY and CDR2 is SYGVKD in the germline V gene. The J segment lost 7 bases and the V segment lost 3 bases, leaving 3 bases of the junction unmatched. The CDR3 DNA is TGTGCCATCAGTGAAGGGACAGGGGGCCGTGAAAAACTGTTTTTT. This sequence encodes CAISEGTGGREKLFF.

The rearrangement uses TRBV7-2 and TRBJ2-3, with 12 positions matching TRBD2. V dropped 1 base and J dropped 4; count of bases not matched to a gene: 3. Germline V gene sequence: CDR1 SGHTA, CDR2 FQGNSA. The CDR3 consists of 16 residues. The CDR3 DNA reads as TGTGCCAGCAGCTTAGTGACTAGCGGGGGCCCAGATACGCAGTATTTT. The encoded protein is CASSLVTSGGPDTQYF.

This chain connects TRBV5-4 to TRBJ2-3; tentative D call: TRBD1 (6 bases). Per germline, CDR1 SGHNT and CDR2 YYREEE (reference sequence). This CDR3 spans 14 amino acids. Trimming shortened V by 4 bases and J by 5 bases, and 14 bases separated the two germline ends. The CDR3 is CASSTRTGLDTQYF. DNA of the CDR3: TGTGCCAGCAGCACAAGAACAGGGTTAGATACGCAGTATTTT.

V and J are TRBV5-1 and TRBJ2-2; no firm D call. Germline lookup yields CDR1 SGHRS and CDR2 YFSETQ. The CDR3 consists of 13 residues. V lost 1 base and J 4 bases, leaving 5 bases between the germline ends. The CDR3 is CASSLPSTGELFF. The DNA of the CDR3 is TGCGCCAGCAGCTTGCCTAGCACCGGGGAGCTGTTTTTT. The variable domain in full, with the rest retrieved from reference TRBV5-1 and TRBJ2-2, is KAGVTQTPRYLIKTRGQQVTLSCSPISGHRSVSWYQQTPGQGLQFLFEYFSETQRNKGNFPGRFSGRQFSNSRSEMNVSTLELGDSALYLCASSLPSTGELFFGEGSRLTVL.

V usage is TRBV18 and J usage is TRBJ2-1; D ambiguous. This CDR3 contains 13 residues. The V end lost 0 bases, the J end lost 7 bases, and 7 bases lay between the germline ends. CDR1 is KGHSH, CDR2 LQKENI, per germline. The chain's CDR3 is CASSPPAVNEQFF. In nucleotides, the CDR3 is TGTGCCAGCTCACCACCTGCGGTGAATGAGCAGTTCTTC. Together with reference TRBV18 and TRBJ2-1, the CDR3 gives the full variable domain: NAGVMQNPRHLVRRRGQEARLRCSPMKGHSHVYWYRQLPEEGLKFMVYLQKENIIDESGMPKERFSAEFPKEGPSILRIQQVVRGDSAAYFCASSPPAVNEQFFGPGTRLTVL.

This clone was counted a few times. CDR3 nucleotide sequence: TGTGCCATCACAACGGGACTACAGGGAAACACCATATATTTT. Translated, it gives CAITTGLQGNTIYF. The chain joins TRBV6-5 to TRBJ1-3; the D gene is possibly TRBD1 (5 bases). V was clipped by 10 bases and J by 4 bases, with 17 bases between them. CDR1 MNHEY and CDR2 SVGAGI come from the germline V gene. The CDR3 is 14 amino acids.